This TCR beta chain stems from a study of T cell responses to AZD1222 COVID-19 vaccine. Findings and caveats of the study: Repertoires in all cases were sampled only once the peak T cell response had passed.

Unmatched junction bases numbered 7, after V lost 0 bases and J lost 2 bases. Per germline, CDR1 LNHNV and CDR2 YYDKDF (reference sequence). The CDR3 spans 17 residues. Details on this clone: Its cognate antigen is unknown.

TCRdb's copy holds only in-frame clones and misses some; the assay was immunoSEQ multiplex PCR. This sample has approximately 180,000 clones, with 90% found just once. The chain links TRBV15 to TRBJ2-3; 8 nucleotides match TRBD2. The source is an adult in good health. This sample comprised peripheral blood, obtained on day 0 of AZD1222 vaccination. The CDR3 sequence: CATSRDPAGGPTDTQYF. CDR3 in DNA: TGTGCCACCAGCAGAGATCCGGCGGGGGGCCCCACAGATACGCAGTATTTT.